Listed here are 10 T cell receptor beta chains from one sample, sequenced in a study of T-cell reconstitution after alpha-beta-depleted transplantation in children. Molecular barcoding with unique molecular identifiers was used for the TCRbeta library. TCRdb re-analysed the PCR reads in MiXCR, keeping a single row per CDR3 protein. The profile shows about 72,000 distinct CDR3 sequences, 7.3% of them singletons. Sequencing was performed on PBMCs from the stem cell graft donor, taken from the stem cell graft. These receptors came from a human donor who donated a stem cell graft to a child with acute lymphoblastic leukemia.

This clonotype was counted a single time. The J gene is TRBJ2-2, the V gene TRBV12-3 or TRBV12-4; perhaps TRBD1 as D (6 bases). With 3 bases removed from V and 8 bases from J, the gap between germline ends came to 22 bases. The CDR3 is made up of 17 amino acids. This CDR3 is CASSLSPGRGGTGELFF. The CDR3 DNA reads TGTGCCAGCAGTTTGTCCCCGGGACGAGGTGGGACAGGGGAGCTGTTTTTT.

At least ten counts were recorded for this clonotype. The DNA for the CDR3 is TGTGCCAGCAGAACCCTCGGGGGGGCGTTTGGATGGGATGAAAAACTGTTTTTT. Its protein product is CASRTLGGAFGWDEKLFF. The genes are TRBV28 and TRBJ1-4; the D gene is possibly TRBD1 (6 bases). This CDR3 comprises 18 residues. Germline CDR1 and CDR2: MDHEN and SYDVKM. Trimming left V 6 bases short and J 6 bases short, with 26 bases between.

This clonotype has ten or more counts. V and J are TRBV5-1 and TRBJ1-6; 8 bases fit TRBD1. Trimming took 4 bases from V and 5 from J; bases not matched to a gene: 11. The CDR3 length is 17 residues. Looked up from germline, CDR1 is SGHRS and CDR2 is YFSETQ. The CDR3 is CASSRTIQGVDNSPLHF. The CDR3 region has the DNA TGCGCCAGCAGCAGAACAATACAGGGGGTGGATAATTCACCCCTCCACTTT. The full variable domain, rest sourced from reference TRBV5-1 and TRBJ1-6, is KAGVTQTPRYLIKTRGQQVTLSCSPISGHRSVSWYQQTPGQGLQFLFEYFSETQRNKGNFPGRFSGRQFSNSRSEMNVSTLELGDSALYLCASSRTIQGVDNSPLHFGNGTRLTVT.

This clonotype was detected ten times or more. The V and J genes are TRBV3-1 and TRBJ1-5, with unresolved D. The CDR3 has 12 residues. In germline, CDR1 is LGHDT, CDR2 YNNKEL (reference sequence). The V gene lost 5 bases and the J gene lost 4 bases, with 6 bases spanning the gap. CDR3 coding DNA: TGTGCCAGCAGCGGCCTTAATCAGCCCCAGCATTTT. Translated, it gives CASSGLNQPQHF.

The chain recombines TRBV2 with TRBJ2-1; TRBD1 aligns across 9 bases. Germline lookup yields CDR1 SNHLY and CDR2 FYNNEI. CDR3 size: 14 residues. The junction had 10 bases not matched to a gene; V was cut back by 9 bases and J by 7 bases. CDR3: CARNSGTGRNEQFF. DNA for the CDR3: TGTGCCAGAAACTCCGGGACAGGGAGGAATGAGCAGTTCTTC.

This clonotype was observed many times. This chain joins TRBV7-2 and TRBJ2-3; D is perhaps TRBD2 (6 bases). Trimming took off 3 bases at V and 0 bases at J, with 10 bases between the two ends. Germline lookup yields CDR1 SGHTA and CDR2 FQGNSA. There are 15 residues in the CDR3. The CDR3 DNA reads TGTGCCAGCAGCTTGGACTACCTCAGCACAGATACGCAGTATTTT. Its protein product is CASSLDYLSTDTQYF.

This clonotype was counted only a few times. CDR3 nucleotide sequence: TGTGCCAGCAGCCATACCCGGGACAGGTGGTCGGCAGATACGCAGTATTTT. Its protein is CASSHTRDRWSADTQYF. The rearrangement joins TRBV3-1 to TRBJ2-3; TRBD1 matches at 8 bases. Losses at the gene ends were 3 bases for V and 4 bases for J; bases not matched to a gene: 12. The germline V gene has CDR1 LGHDT and CDR2 YNNKEL (reference sequence). The CDR3 has 17 residues.

In its sample, this clonotype was seen many times. The chain links TRBV11-2 to TRBJ1-3, with D maybe TRBD1 (5 bases). This CDR3 contains 23 residues. Germline V gene sequence: CDR1 SGHAT, CDR2 FQNNGV. V lost 0 bases, J lost 0 bases, and 30 bases lay in between. The CDR3 bases are TGTGCCAGCAGCTTAGACCGGGTTCTTAGCAGGACGGCGGACATGTCCTCTGGAAACACCATATATTTT. Residues: CASSLDRVLSRTADMSSGNTIYF.

This clonotype is medium-sized (0.01 to 0.1%). The chain recombines TRBV12-3 or TRBV12-4 with TRBJ1-2, with a tentative D call TRBD1 (5 bases). This CDR3 comprises 17 residues. With 8 bases removed from V and 0 bases from J, the gap between germline ends came to 22 bases. CDR3 sequence (DNA): TGTGCCAGCTTAAAGTGGGCCCGTGAGGGGTCTAACTATGGCTACACCTTC. Protein: CASLKWAREGSNYGYTF.

The chain employs TRBV18 and TRBJ1-3; D gene unclear. The CDR3 length is 12 residues. Germline-derived CDR1 and CDR2 are KGHSH and LQKENI. With 8 bases removed from V and 0 bases from J, the gap between germline ends came to 5 bases. In nucleotides, the CDR3 is TGTGCCAGCCAAAGCTCTGGAAACACCATATATTTT. Its protein is CASQSSGNTIYF.